This T cell receptor beta chain came from a study of blood T cells in healthy people across ages. Trimming removed 5 bases at V and 0 bases at J, with 15 bases between. The CDR3 has 15 residues. Looked up from germline, CDR1 is DFQATT and CDR2 is SNEGSKA (reference sequence). The authors isolated at least 6 million PBMCs per sample. A second about 7 to 11 cycle PCR used barcoded and J-beta primers. TCRdb re-derived calls from the 5' RACE reads in MiXCR, one entry per CDR3 protein. The table lists more than 650,000 distinct CDR3 sequences, approximately 24% of them singletons, with around 3% in the top ten. This same sample was also taken into another study, of T cells of mothers and their children. As that study records: A few healthy Caucasian mothers gave samples, and so did their six children. There were over 8 million TCR beta CDR3 reads from each mother and several million from each child.

Sequencing used blood. The receptor's source is a boy between 5 and 17 years old in good health. This sequence joins TRBV20-1 and TRBJ2-3, with D perhaps matching TRBD2 (6 bases). DNA of the CDR3: TGCAGTGCTTGGACTAAAGGTTCTAGCACAGATACGCAGTATTTT. Residues: CSAWTKGSSTDTQYF.